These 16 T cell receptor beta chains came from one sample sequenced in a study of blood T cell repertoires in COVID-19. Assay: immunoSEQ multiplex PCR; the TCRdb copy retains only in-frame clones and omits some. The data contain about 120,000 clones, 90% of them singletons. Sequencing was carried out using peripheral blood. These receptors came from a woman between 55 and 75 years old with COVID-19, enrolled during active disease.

CDR3 nucleotide sequence: TGTGCCAGCAGTTTGCAGGGGCCGGAGACCCAGTACTTC. It yields the protein CASSLQGPETQYF. This sequence joins TRBV12-3 or TRBV12-4 and TRBJ2-5, with D perhaps matching TRBD1 (6 bases). The CDR3 contains 13 residues. The V end was cut by 3 bases, the J end by 5 bases, with 10 bases between.

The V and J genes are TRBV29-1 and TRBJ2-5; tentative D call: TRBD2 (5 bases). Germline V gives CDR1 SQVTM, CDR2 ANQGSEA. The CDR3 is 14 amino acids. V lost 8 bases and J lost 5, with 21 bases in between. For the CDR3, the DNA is TGCAGCTCCCGAGGGCAGAGTACCCCGGAGACCCAGTACTTC. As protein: CSSRGQSTPETQYF.

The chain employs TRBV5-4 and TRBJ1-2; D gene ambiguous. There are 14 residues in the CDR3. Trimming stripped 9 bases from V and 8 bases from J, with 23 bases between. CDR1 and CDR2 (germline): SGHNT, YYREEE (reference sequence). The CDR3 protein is CATRDRPHVYGYTF. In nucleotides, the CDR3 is TGTGCCACTAGAGACCGACCGCATGTATACGGCTACACCTTC.

The CDR3 nucleotides read TGTGCCAGCAGTGATCCCCACTCCAGGGGCAACGAGCAGTACTTC. Amino acid sequence: CASSDPHSRGNEQYF. V is TRBV2 and J is TRBJ2-7; possible D gene TRBD1, 6 bases. V was clipped by 3 bases and J by 5 bases, with 17 bases between them. CDR1 and CDR2 from the germline V gene are SNHLY and FYNNEI. The CDR3 spans 15 residues.

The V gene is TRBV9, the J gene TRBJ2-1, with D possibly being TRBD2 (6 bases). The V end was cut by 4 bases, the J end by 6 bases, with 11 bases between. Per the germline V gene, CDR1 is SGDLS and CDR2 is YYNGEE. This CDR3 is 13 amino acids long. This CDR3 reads CASSHARGNEQFF. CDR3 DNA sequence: TGTGCCAGCAGCCACGCGCGGGGCAATGAGCAGTTCTTC.

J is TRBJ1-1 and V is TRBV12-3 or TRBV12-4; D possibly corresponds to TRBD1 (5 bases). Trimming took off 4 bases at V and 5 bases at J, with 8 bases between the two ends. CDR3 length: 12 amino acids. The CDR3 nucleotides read TGTGCCAGCAGTTACTCAGGGACTGAAGCTTTCTTT. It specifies CASSYSGTEAFF.

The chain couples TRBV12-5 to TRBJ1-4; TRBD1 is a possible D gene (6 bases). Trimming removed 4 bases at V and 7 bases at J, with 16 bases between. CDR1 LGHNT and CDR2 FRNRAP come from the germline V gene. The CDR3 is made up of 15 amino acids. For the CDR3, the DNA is TGTGCTAGTGGTTCGGGGGGCGCCGGACGTGAAAAACTGTTTTTT. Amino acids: CASGSGGAGREKLFF.

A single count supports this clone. The CDR3 region has the DNA TGCGCCAGCAGCGATGGACAGGGGGCTATCCAGTACTTC. This translates into CASSDGQGAIQYF. The V gene is TRBV5-1, the J gene TRBJ2-5, with 11 bases matching TRBD1. Germline V gene sequence: CDR1 SGHRS, CDR2 YFSETQ. Trimming cost V 4 bases and J 10 bases; bases outside gene matches: 6. The CDR3 is made up of 13 amino acids.

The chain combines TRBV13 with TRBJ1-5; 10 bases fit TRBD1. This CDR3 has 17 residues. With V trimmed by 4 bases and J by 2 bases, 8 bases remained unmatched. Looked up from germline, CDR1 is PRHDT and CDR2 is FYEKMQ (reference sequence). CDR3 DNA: TGTGCCAGCAGCTGGACAGGGGGGGCTGAAGGCAATCAGCCCCAGCATTTT. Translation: CASSWTGGAEGNQPQHF.

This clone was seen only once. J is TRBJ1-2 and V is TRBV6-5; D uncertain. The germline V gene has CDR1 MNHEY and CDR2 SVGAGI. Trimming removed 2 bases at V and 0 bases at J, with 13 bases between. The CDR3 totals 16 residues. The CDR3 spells CASSYLPREANYGYTF. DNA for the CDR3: TGTGCCAGCAGTTACCTACCCCGAGAGGCTAACTATGGCTACACCTTC.

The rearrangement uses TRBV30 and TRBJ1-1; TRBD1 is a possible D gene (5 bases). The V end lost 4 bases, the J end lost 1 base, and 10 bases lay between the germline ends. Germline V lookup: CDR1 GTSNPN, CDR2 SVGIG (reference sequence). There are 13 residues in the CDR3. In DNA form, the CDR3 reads TGTGCCTGGACCCGACAGTCGAACACTGAAGCTTTCTTT. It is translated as CAWTRQSNTEAFF.

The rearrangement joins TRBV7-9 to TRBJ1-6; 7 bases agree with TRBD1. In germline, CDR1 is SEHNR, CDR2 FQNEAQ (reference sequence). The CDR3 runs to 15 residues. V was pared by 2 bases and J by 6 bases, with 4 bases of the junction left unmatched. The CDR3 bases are TGTGCCAGCAGCTTATCGACAGGGCGTAATTCACCCCTCCACTTT. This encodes CASSLSTGRNSPLHF.

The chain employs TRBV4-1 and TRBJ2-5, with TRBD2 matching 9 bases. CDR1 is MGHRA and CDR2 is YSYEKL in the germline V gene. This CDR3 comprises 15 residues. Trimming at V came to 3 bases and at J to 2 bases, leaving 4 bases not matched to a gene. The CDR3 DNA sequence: TGCGCCAGCAGCCAGGTAGCGGGGGCACAAGAGACCCAGTACTTC. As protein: CASSQVAGAQETQYF.

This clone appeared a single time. The CDR3 nucleotides are TGTGCCAGCAGTTTATCGGGACAGGAGGGGACTGAAGCTTTCTTT. Translating gives CASSLSGQEGTEAFF. The chain is built from TRBV27 and TRBJ1-1, with 8 bases that match TRBD1. The V and J ends lost 0 bases and 5 bases, in that order; junction bases with no gene match: 5. This CDR3 has 15 amino acids. CDR1 is MNHEY, CDR2 SMNVEV, per germline (reference sequence).

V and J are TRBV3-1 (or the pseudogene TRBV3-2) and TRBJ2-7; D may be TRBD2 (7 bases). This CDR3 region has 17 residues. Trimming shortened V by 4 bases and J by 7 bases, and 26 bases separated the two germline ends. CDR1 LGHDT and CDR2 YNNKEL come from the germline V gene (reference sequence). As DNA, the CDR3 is TGTGCCAGCAGCCCCTCGCCGCCGGGGGGCACTCTGGGGGAGCAGTACTTC. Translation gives CASSPSPPGGTLGEQYF.

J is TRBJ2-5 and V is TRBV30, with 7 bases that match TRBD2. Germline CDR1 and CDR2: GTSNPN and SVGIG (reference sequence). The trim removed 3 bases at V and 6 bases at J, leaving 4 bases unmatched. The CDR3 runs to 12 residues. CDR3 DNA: TGTGCCTGGAGCGGGGAGGGAAAGACCCAGTACTTC. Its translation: CAWSGEGKTQYF.